This T cell receptor beta chain appears in the sequencing data of a study of T-cell memory formation after mild COVID-19. Study findings and constraints: For contracting clones, CD4+ ones sat mainly in CM and EM, CD8+ in EMRA.

The CDR3 sequence is 15 residues long. Trimming took 5 bases from V and 4 from J; bases not matched to a gene: 9. The germline V gene has CDR1 DFQATT and CDR2 SNEGSKA (reference sequence). UMIs and sample barcodes were carried by the TCR alpha and TCR beta cDNA libraries that 5'RACE produced using constant-segment primers. Using its own MiXCR run on the 5' RACE reads, TCRdb lists one record per CDR3 protein. The repertoire holds around 310,000 distinct CDR3 sequences, with roughly 15% as singletons. Only a few counts were recorded for this clonotype. The antigen remains unidentified. Sequencing was done on a sample of PBMCs or a T cell subset sorted from them (not recorded which). The TCR was taken from a man aged 18-30 years who had mild COVID-19 (a few samples of this study predate the infection). Cell type and time point are not known. The V gene is TRBV20-1, the J gene TRBJ2-3, with 10 positions matching TRBD1. The CDR3 DNA follows: TGCAGTGCTGCAAGCATAGGGACAGGGGCAGATACGCAGTATTTT. It codes for CSAASIGTGADTQYF.